The 31 T cell receptor beta chains given below trace back to one sample, sequenced in a study of T cells in Graves' hyperthyroidism and ophthalmopathy. TCR beta CDR3 region amplification was performed from RNA transcripts. The TCR CDR3 first-round RT-PCR relied on the HTBI primer set. TCRdb re-called the multiplex PCR reads with MiXCR, one entry per CDR3 protein. The sample lists about 400,000 distinct CDR3 sequences, over 12% occurring once. Sequences were obtained from blood. The origin of the receptors is a man aged 50-59 years with Graves' ophthalmopathy.

This clonotype showed up many times. The rearrangement uses TRBV5-1 and TRBJ1-1; 10 positions match TRBD1. The length of the CDR3 is 16 residues. In germline, CDR1 is SGHRS, CDR2 YFSETQ. V shed 8 bases, J shed 1 base, and the junction held 11 bases outside the gene matches. The CDR3 sequence: CASLAGTGATNTEAFF. The CDR3 DNA follows: TGCGCCAGTCTGGCCGGGACAGGGGCCACGAACACTGAAGCTTTCTTT.

This chain joins TRBV20-1 and TRBJ1-1, with D perhaps TRBD1 (5 bases). Trimming took 2 bases from V and 0 from J, leaving 7 bases between them. The CDR3 has 13 amino acids. Looked up from germline, CDR1 is DFQATT and CDR2 is SNEGSKA (reference sequence). The CDR3 here is CSARKGLNTEAFF. DNA of the CDR3: TGCAGTGCTAGAAAGGGACTGAACACTGAAGCTTTCTTT.

This clonotype occurred many times. V gene TRBV9 combines with J gene TRBJ2-2; unclear D gene. CDR3 size: 14 residues. V was shortened by 5 bases and J by 0 bases, with 8 bases between the two germline ends. Germline lookup yields CDR1 SGDLS and CDR2 YYNGEE. The CDR3 sequence: CASREPSNTGELFF. The CDR3 nucleotides read TGTGCCAGCAGGGAACCATCGAACACCGGGGAGCTGTTTTTT.

The V call is TRBV20-1, the J call TRBJ2-7, with 8 bases lining up with TRBD2. This CDR3 is 15 amino acids long. CDR1 and CDR2 (germline): DFQATT, SNEGSKA (reference sequence). Losses at the gene ends were 2 bases for V and 4 bases for J; bases not matched to a gene: 10. In DNA, the CDR3 is TGCAGTGCTAGACTCCAGTGGAGCGGGAGTTACGAGCAGTACTTC. Its protein product is CSARLQWSGSYEQYF.

Concerning this clonotype: Germline is not matched at one junction end, which may reflect a read error. V gene TRBV5-1 combines with J gene TRBJ2-2, with a possible D match to TRBD2 (6 bases). The CDR3 has 13 residues. Germline V gives CDR1 SGHRS, CDR2 YFSETQ. DNA for the CDR3: TGCGCCAGCAGCTTGGCGGACACCGGGGGGCTGTTTTTT. Amino acid sequence: CASSLADTGGLFF.

This clonotype has at least ten counts. The chain combines TRBV24-1 with TRBJ2-1; weak D call: TRBD1 (6 bases). The V end lost 5 bases, the J end lost 8 bases, and 12 bases lay between the germline ends. Germline V gives CDR1 KGHDR, CDR2 SFDVKD. This CDR3 has 13 amino acids. The CDR3 nucleotides read TGTGCCACCAGTGGCAGGGGAAGCGATGAGCAGTTCTTC. Translation gives CATSGRGSDEQFF.

This clonotype was detected many times. J is TRBJ2-7 and V is TRBV7-8; 9 bases align to TRBD1. This CDR3 has 15 residues. The trim removed 8 bases at V and 5 bases at J, leaving 13 bases unmatched. Per the germline V gene, CDR1 is SGHVS and CDR2 is FQNEAQ. CDR3 nucleotide sequence: TGTGCCAGCGAGATGACGGACAGGGGTTTCAACGAGCAGTACTTC. Its translation is CASEMTDRGFNEQYF.

This clonotype was found once. The gene calls are TRBV10-2 and TRBJ2-5; possibly TRBD2 for D (6 bases). CDR3 length: 16 residues. In germline, CDR1 is WSHSY, CDR2 SAAADI. V shed 4 bases and J shed 9 bases, with 24 bases lying between them. This CDR3 is CASSVVAESQRPSQYF. As DNA, the CDR3 is TGCGCCAGCAGTGTAGTAGCGGAGTCCCAAAGACCGTCCCAGTACTTC.

This rearrangement joins TRBV7-8 to TRBJ1-2; 8 bases agree with TRBD1. CDR1 and CDR2 from the germline V gene are SGHVS and FQNEAQ. Unmatched junction bases numbered 9, after V lost 4 bases and J lost 5 bases. The CDR3 totals 15 residues. The CDR3 sequence is CASSYGTGLSYGYTF. The CDR3 region has the DNA TGTGCCAGCAGCTACGGGACAGGCTTAAGTTATGGCTACACCTTC.

This clonotype has ten or more counts. This chain connects TRBV6-1 to TRBJ1-5; D is undetermined. CDR1 and CDR2 from the germline V gene are MNHNS and SASEGT. The CDR3 is made up of 14 amino acids. V was trimmed by 2 bases and J by 11 bases, leaving 16 bases between them. Here the CDR3 reads CASSEPGEAPAQHF. CDR3 DNA: TGTGCCAGCAGTGAACCCGGTGAGGCTCCGGCCCAGCATTTT.

The chain combines TRBV15 with TRBJ2-1; no firm D call. The V end lost 5 bases, the J end lost 1 base, and 9 bases lay between the germline ends. This CDR3 has 14 residues. The germline V gene has CDR1 LNHNV and CDR2 YYDKDF (reference sequence). CDR3 bases: TGTGCCACCAGCGGTACACGTTCCTACAATGAGCAGTTCTTC. The encoded protein is CATSGTRSYNEQFF.

The J gene is TRBJ2-2, the V gene TRBV18; 12 bases are shared with TRBD2. J was trimmed by 1 base and V by 4 bases; bases with no gene match: 7. Germline V gene data show CDR1 as KGHSH and CDR2 as LQKENI. The CDR3 is 18 amino acids. For the CDR3, the DNA is TGTGCCAGCTCACTGGGACTAGCGGGCCAAGTGAACACCGGGGAGCTGTTTTTT. Translation: CASSLGLAGQVNTGELFF. Complete variable domain (other parts from reference TRBV18 and TRBJ2-2): NAGVMQNPRHLVRRRGQEARLRCSPMKGHSHVYWYRQLPEEGLKFMVYLQKENIIDESGMPKERFSAEFPKEGPSILRIQQVVRGDSAAYFCASSLGLAGQVNTGELFFGEGSRLTVL.

The rearrangement joins TRBV20-1 to TRBJ2-1; 9 bases line up with TRBD2. The germline gives CDR1 DFQATT, CDR2 SNEGSKA (reference sequence). The CDR3 has 15 residues. V dropped 6 bases and J dropped 4; count of bases not matched to a gene: 10. CDR3 bases: TGCAGTGCCACGAGTGGACTAGCGAATTACAATGAGCAGTTCTTC. It codes for CSATSGLANYNEQFF.

The chain couples TRBV11-3 to TRBJ2-7, with no clear D. The ends were cut back, 6 bases at V and 7 bases at J, with 22 bases in the middle. Germline V CDR1 and CDR2: SGHNT, YENEEA. The CDR3 length is 15 residues. CDR3 residues: CASSSRLDRLGEQYF. The DNA for the CDR3 is TGTGCCAGCAGTTCCCGACTGGACCGGTTGGGTGAGCAGTACTTC.

This clonotype was found many times. V usage is TRBV24-1 and J usage is TRBJ2-3; D unclear. V lost 5 bases and J 0 bases, leaving 11 bases between the germline ends. The CDR3 totals 15 residues. Looked up from germline, CDR1 is KGHDR and CDR2 is SFDVKD. For the CDR3, the DNA is TGTGCCACCAGTGTATCAGCGCCGAGCACAGATACGCAGTATTTT. Its translation: CATSVSAPSTDTQYF.

At least ten counts were recorded for this clonotype. The rearrangement uses TRBV20-1 and TRBJ2-7; possibly TRBD1 for D (6 bases). The CDR3 sequence is 14 residues long. Germline CDR1 is DFQATT and CDR2 is SNEGSKA (reference sequence). V dropped 6 bases and J dropped 5 bases, with 20 bases sitting between them. In nucleotides, the CDR3 is TGCAGTGCCCTTGACATCCAGGGGAACCACGAGCAGTACTTC. It specifies CSALDIQGNHEQYF.

This clonotype has at least ten counts. The CDR3 is CASSVASSTYEQYF. The CDR3 region has the DNA TGTGCCAGCAGCGTAGCTTCGAGTACATACGAGCAGTACTTC. The chain couples TRBV9 to TRBJ2-7; D gene ambiguous. The germline CDR1 and CDR2 sequences are SGDLS and YYNGEE. This CDR3 has 14 residues. The ends were cut back, 0 bases at V and 4 bases at J, with 11 bases in the middle.

This clonotype was found a few times. V usage is TRBV24-1 and J usage is TRBJ2-1; 7 bases agree with TRBD2. The V segment lost 5 bases and the J segment 12 bases; nucleotides outside the gene matches: 6. Germline CDR1 and CDR2: KGHDR and SFDVKD. This CDR3 spans 12 amino acids. The CDR3 is CATSGLSGMQFF. CDR3 bases: TGTGCCACCAGTGGTCTCAGCGGGATGCAGTTCTTC.

This clonotype was seen many times. This chain connects TRBV11-2 to TRBJ2-1, with 13 bases fitting TRBD2. The CDR3 has 15 residues. Germline values: CDR1 SGHAT, CDR2 FQNNGV. With V trimmed by 8 bases and J by 6 bases, 7 bases remained unmatched. In DNA, the CDR3 is TGTGCCAGCTACTCAGGACTAGCGGGAGTCAATGAGCAGTTCTTC. It translates to CASYSGLAGVNEQFF.

Comment on this clonotype: This may be a read error, as it is one base from a much larger clone. This chain connects TRBV28 to TRBJ2-3; D tentatively fits TRBD1 or TRBD2 (5 bases each). The V end was cut by 3 bases, the J end by 1 base, with 11 bases between. CDR3 size: 15 residues. Germline CDR1 reads MDHEN; CDR2 reads SYDVKM. In nucleotides, the CDR3 is TGTGCCAGCAGTTTCACGATGGGGGGCACAGATACGCAGTATTTT. This translates into CASSFTMGGTDTQYF. The full variable domain, rest sourced from reference TRBV28 and TRBJ2-3, is DVKVTQSSRYLVKRTGEKVFLECVQDMDHENMFWYRQDPGLGLRLIYFSYDVKMKEKGDIPEGYSVSREKKERFSLILESASTNQTSMYLCASSFTMGGTDTQYFGPGTRLTVL.

In its sample, this clonotype was seen many times. V is TRBV20-1 and J is TRBJ2-1; a weak D match, TRBD2 (5 bases). Looked up from germline, CDR1 is DFQATT and CDR2 is SNEGSKA (reference sequence). V lost 0 bases and J 2 bases, leaving 11 bases between the germline ends. CDR3 length: 15 residues. The CDR3 spells CSARDMEVAYNEQFF. In nucleotides, the CDR3 is TGCAGTGCTAGAGATATGGAGGTAGCCTACAATGAGCAGTTCTTC.

This CDR3 is CAISEGLAGANVLTF. The CDR3 DNA reads TGTGCCATCAGTGAGGGTTTAGCTGGGGCCAACGTCCTGACTTTC. The chain has TRBV10-3 and TRBJ2-6, with unresolved D. Trimming cost V 2 bases and J 2 bases, with 7 bases left between them. CDR3 length equals 15 residues. In germline, CDR1 is ENHRY, CDR2 SYGVKD.

There are many counts of this clonotype. This sequence joins TRBV13 and TRBJ1-2; no definite D call. The V end lost 3 bases, the J end lost 1 base, and 9 bases lay between the germline ends. Germline V gene lookup returns CDR1 PRHDT and CDR2 FYEKMQ (reference sequence). CDR3 size: 14 residues. CDR3 loop: CASSLGNYNYGYTF. DNA for the CDR3: TGTGCCAGCAGCTTGGGCAATTATAACTATGGCTACACCTTC.

This clonotype was picked up many times. The chain couples TRBV27 to TRBJ1-2; TRBD1 aligns across 10 bases. The ends lost 2 bases at V and 4 bases at J; junction bases unmatched: 7. The germline gives CDR1 MNHEY, CDR2 SMNVEV (reference sequence). The CDR3 consists of 16 residues. The CDR3 DNA reads TGTGCCAGCAGTTTAAGGGGGACAGGGGCTTTCTATGGCTACACCTTC. It specifies CASSLRGTGAFYGYTF.

The table lists this clonotype with many counts. V usage is TRBV10-1 and J usage is TRBJ2-7; D gene uncertain. Germline V gene data show CDR1 as WNHNN and CDR2 as SYGVQD (reference sequence). This CDR3 is built from 13 residues. V was trimmed by 2 bases and J by 3 bases, leaving 8 bases between them. CDR3 nucleotide sequence: TGCGCCAGCAGTGAGACCCCAGACTACGAGCAGTACTTC. This gives the protein CASSETPDYEQYF.

This clonotype has more than one count but fewer than ten. This chain uses TRBV24-1 with TRBJ2-2; D gene unclear. CDR3 length: 16 amino acids. The V gene's germline CDR1 is KGHDR and CDR2 SFDVKD. V was trimmed by 4 bases and J by 1 base, leaving 12 bases between them. The CDR3 is CATSERPIENTGELFF. The CDR3 DNA reads TGTGCCACCAGTGAAAGACCGATTGAGAACACCGGGGAGCTGTTTTTT.

The rearrangement uses TRBV27 and TRBJ2-1; no clear D. Germline CDR1 is MNHEY and CDR2 is SMNVEV (reference sequence). Trimming pared 0 bases from V and 3 bases from J, leaving 21 bases between. The CDR3 is made up of 19 amino acids. In DNA form, the CDR3 reads TGTGCCAGCAGTTTATCTACCCCCCAGCGTCCCGGAATCTACAATGAGCAGTTCTTC. It encodes CASSLSTPQRPGIYNEQFF.

The sample holds many counts of this clonotype. The rearrangement joins TRBV5-1 to TRBJ2-3; TRBD2 aligns across 11 bases. CDR1 SGHRS and CDR2 YFSETQ come from the germline V gene. The CDR3 has 15 residues. The V segment lost 4 bases and the J segment 2 bases; nucleotides outside the gene matches: 3. The CDR3 sequence: CASSVTSGNTDTQYF. The CDR3 DNA is TGCGCCAGCAGCGTGACTAGCGGGAACACAGATACGCAGTATTTT. Full variable domain (remainder filled in from reference TRBV5-1 and TRBJ2-3): KAGVTQTPRYLIKTRGQQVTLSCSPISGHRSVSWYQQTPGQGLQFLFEYFSETQRNKGNFPGRFSGRQFSNSRSEMNVSTLELGDSALYLCASSVTSGNTDTQYFGPGTRLTVL.

The V and J genes are TRBV7-8 and TRBJ2-7; tentatively, D is TRBD2 (7 bases). The CDR3 totals 15 residues. V was shortened by 8 bases and J by 4 bases, with 21 bases between the two germline ends. The germline CDR1 and CDR2 sequences are SGHVS and FQNEAQ. CDR3 coding DNA: TGTGCCAGCCAGAAAGGAACGGGGGGCGTTTACGAGCAGTACTTC. Translating it yields CASQKGTGGVYEQYF.

This clonotype appeared many times. V gene TRBV24-1 combines with J gene TRBJ2-1; 8 bases are shared with TRBD1. V shed 4 bases, J shed 2 bases, and the junction held 15 bases outside the gene matches. This CDR3 contains 19 residues. Germline CDR1 is KGHDR and CDR2 is SFDVKD. The CDR3: CATSDRRRPGQVAYNEQFF. CDR3 DNA sequence: TGTGCCACCAGTGACCGACGGAGACCGGGACAGGTAGCCTACAATGAGCAGTTCTTC.

This clonotype was observed a handful of times. A much larger clone lies one base from this, so it may be a read error. Because the CDR3's place on the DNA is in doubt, the DNA is left out and the CDR3 is given as listed by TCRdb. This sequence joins TRBV2 and TRBJ2-1; the table's D call, TRBD2, was not checked against the DNA. 14 amino acids form the CDR3, both terminal residues included. Germline CDR1 and CDR2: SNHLY and FYNNEI. This CDR3 is CASSLVAGGNEQLF.